The entry that follows covers one TCR beta chain sequence. Its specificity is unknown. Only in-frame clones appear in the TCRdb table, and some are missing; sequencing was by immunoSEQ multiplex PCR. Of 20,000 to 25,000 clones in the sample, roughly 90% were seen once. The sample belongs to a study of chemoradiotherapy in HPV16-positive cancers. Study-wide results and caveats: Only a couple of HPV16-positive patients supplied the functional HPV-specificity definition. Candidate HPV-specific clones and E7-related TCR motifs grew in tumor during treatment.

Germline lookup yields CDR1 SGHDT and CDR2 YYEEEE. This CDR3 is 18 amino acids long. After removal of 5 bases from V and 0 bases from J, the junction contained 11 bases not matched to a gene. The sample here was blood, taken from a patient who underwent chemoradiotherapy. This chain joins TRBV5-6 and TRBJ2-3; TRBD2 matches at 11 bases. This sequence was found in a human donor with HPV-associated anogenital cancer. Here the CDR3 DNA reads TGTGCCAGCAGTGCCCTAGCGGGGGGCGTACCTAGCACAGATACGCAGTATTTT. This encodes CASSALAGGVPSTDTQYF. The whole variable domain, filled in from reference TRBV5-6 and TRBJ2-3, reads DAGVTQSPTHLIKTRGQQVTLRCSPKSGHDTVSWYQQALGQGPQFIFQYYEEEERQRGNFPDRFSGHQFPNYSSELNVNALLLGDSALYLCASSALAGGVPSTDTQYFGPGTRLTVL.